This TCR beta chain originates from a study of cytomegalovirus exposure and HLA in healthy donors. This CDR3 spans 14 amino acids. Trimming shortened V by 2 bases and J by 7 bases, and 14 bases separated the two germline ends. The germline V gene encodes CDR1 MNHNY and CDR2 SVGAGI (reference sequence). On this clone itself: Its specificity is unknown.

TCRdb's table, derived via immunoSEQ multiplex PCR, lists solely in-frame clones and lacks some. Of more than 90,000 clones listed, 88% are singletons. Study-wide points: Within the 90 to 150 validation repertoires, first-cohort TCR clusters tended to co-occur, according to a later analysis.

The source is a man between 18 and 29 years old in good health and CMV-seropositive. Sequenced: PBMCs. V gene TRBV6-6 combines with J gene TRBJ1-2; D gene uncertain. In DNA form, the CDR3 reads TGTGCCAGCAGTTACGATGAAATTGGAGGTGGCTACACCTTC. Translation gives CASSYDEIGGGYTF.